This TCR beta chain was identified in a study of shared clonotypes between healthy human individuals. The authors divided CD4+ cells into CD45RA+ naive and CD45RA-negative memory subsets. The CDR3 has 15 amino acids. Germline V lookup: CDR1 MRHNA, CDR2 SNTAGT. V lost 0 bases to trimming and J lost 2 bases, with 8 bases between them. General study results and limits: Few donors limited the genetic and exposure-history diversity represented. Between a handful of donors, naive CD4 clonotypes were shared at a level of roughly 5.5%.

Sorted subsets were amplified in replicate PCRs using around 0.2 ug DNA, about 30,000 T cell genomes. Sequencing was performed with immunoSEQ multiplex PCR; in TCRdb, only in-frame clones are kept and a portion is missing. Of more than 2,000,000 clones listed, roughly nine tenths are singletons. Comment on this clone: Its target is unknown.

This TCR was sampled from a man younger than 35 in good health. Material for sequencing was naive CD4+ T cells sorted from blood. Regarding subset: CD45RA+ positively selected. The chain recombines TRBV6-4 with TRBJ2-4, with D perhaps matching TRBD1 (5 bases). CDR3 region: CASSDSGHPKNIQYF. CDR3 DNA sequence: TGTGCCAGCAGTGACTCCGGACACCCCAAAAACATTCAGTACTTC.